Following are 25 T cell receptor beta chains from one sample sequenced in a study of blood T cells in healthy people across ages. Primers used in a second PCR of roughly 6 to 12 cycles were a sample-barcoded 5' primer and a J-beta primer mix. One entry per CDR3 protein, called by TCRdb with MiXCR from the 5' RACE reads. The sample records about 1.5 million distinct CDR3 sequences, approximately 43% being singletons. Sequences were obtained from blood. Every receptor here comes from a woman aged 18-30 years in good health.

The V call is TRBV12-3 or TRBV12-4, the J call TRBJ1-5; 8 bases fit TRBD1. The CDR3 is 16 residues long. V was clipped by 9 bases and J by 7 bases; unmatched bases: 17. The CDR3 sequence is CASSLDITGGGQPQHF. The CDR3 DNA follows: TGTGCCAGTAGCTTAGACATAACAGGGGGGGGACAGCCCCAGCATTTT.

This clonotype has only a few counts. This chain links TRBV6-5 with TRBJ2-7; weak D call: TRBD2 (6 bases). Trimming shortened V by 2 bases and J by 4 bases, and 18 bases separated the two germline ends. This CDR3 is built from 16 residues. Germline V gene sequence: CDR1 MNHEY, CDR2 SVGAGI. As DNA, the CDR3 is TGTGCCAGCAGTTACGTCGGAACAGGACGGGGGTACGAGCAGTACTTC. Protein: CASSYVGTGRGYEQYF.

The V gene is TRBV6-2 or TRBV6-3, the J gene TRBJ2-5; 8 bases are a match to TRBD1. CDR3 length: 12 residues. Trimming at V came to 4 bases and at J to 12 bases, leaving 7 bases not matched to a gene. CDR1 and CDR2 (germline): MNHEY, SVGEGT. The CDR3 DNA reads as TGTGCCAGCAGTTCCCCGGACAGGGAGAAGTACTTC. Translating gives CASSSPDREKYF.

The DNA for the CDR3 is TGTGCCAGCAGCCTGGGTAGTGGCAGGGGCCATGAAAAACTGTTTTTT. This encodes CASSLGSGRGHEKLFF. The chain couples TRBV7-2 to TRBJ1-4, with a tentative D call TRBD1 (6 bases). Germline V gene data show CDR1 as SGHTA and CDR2 as FQGNSA. CDR3 length: 16 residues. V lost 5 bases and J 6 bases, leaving 19 bases between the germline ends.

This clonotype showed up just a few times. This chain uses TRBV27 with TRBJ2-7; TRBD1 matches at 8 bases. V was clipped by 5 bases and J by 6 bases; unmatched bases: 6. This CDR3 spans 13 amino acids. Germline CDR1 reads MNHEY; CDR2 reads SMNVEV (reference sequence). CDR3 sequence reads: CASSHDRGREQYF. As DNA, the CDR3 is TGTGCCAGCAGTCATGACAGGGGACGCGAGCAGTACTTC.

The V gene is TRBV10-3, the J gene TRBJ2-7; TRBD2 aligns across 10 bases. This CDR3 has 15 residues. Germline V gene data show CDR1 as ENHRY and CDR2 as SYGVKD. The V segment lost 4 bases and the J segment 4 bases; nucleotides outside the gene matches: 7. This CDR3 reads CAISVSSGRMYEQYF. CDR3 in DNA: TGTGCCATCAGTGTATCTAGCGGGAGAATGTACGAGCAGTACTTC.

The CDR3 region has the DNA TGTGCCAGCAGCTTAGCAGCAGGGGCCAATGAAGCTTTCTTT. Encoded protein: CASSLAAGANEAFF. This sequence joins TRBV7-2 and TRBJ1-1, with D maybe TRBD1 (6 bases). V dropped 0 bases and J dropped 7 bases, with 12 bases sitting between them. The CDR3 is made up of 14 amino acids. The germline V gene encodes CDR1 SGHTA and CDR2 FQGNSA.

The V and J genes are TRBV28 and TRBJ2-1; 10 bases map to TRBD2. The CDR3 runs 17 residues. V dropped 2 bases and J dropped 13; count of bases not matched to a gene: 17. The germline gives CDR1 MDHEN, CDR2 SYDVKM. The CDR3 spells CASSLTGLADLQETQFF. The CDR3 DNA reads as TGTGCCAGCAGTTTAACCGGACTAGCGGACCTACAAGAGACCCAGTTCTTC.

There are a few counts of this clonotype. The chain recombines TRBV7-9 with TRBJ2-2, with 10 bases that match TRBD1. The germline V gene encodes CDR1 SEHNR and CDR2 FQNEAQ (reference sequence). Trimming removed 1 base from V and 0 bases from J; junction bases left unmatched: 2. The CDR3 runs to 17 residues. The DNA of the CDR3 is TGTGCCAGCAGCTTAGGACAGGGGGCCTCGAACACCGGGGAGCTGTTTTTT. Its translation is CASSLGQGASNTGELFF.

CDR3 protein: CSVARSSVGQGGYTF. The CDR3 nucleotides read TGCAGCGTAGCTAGGTCGTCGGTGGGACAGGGCGGCTACACCTTC. The chain is built from TRBV29-1 and TRBJ1-2, with TRBD1 matching over 9 bases. V trimming: 6 bases; J trimming: 8 bases; junction bases outside the gene matches: 16. The CDR3 extends over 15 amino acids. Germline CDR1 is SQVTM and CDR2 is ANQGSEA.

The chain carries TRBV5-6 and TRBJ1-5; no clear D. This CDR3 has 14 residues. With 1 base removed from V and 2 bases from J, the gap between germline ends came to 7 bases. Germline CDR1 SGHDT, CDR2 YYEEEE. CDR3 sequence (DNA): TGTGCCAGCAGCTTGAAGCAGGGCAATCAGCCCCAGCATTTT. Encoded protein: CASSLKQGNQPQHF. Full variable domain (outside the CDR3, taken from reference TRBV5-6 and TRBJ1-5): DAGVTQSPTHLIKTRGQQVTLRCSPKSGHDTVSWYQQALGQGPQFIFQYYEEEERQRGNFPDRFSGHQFPNYSSELNVNALLLGDSALYLCASSLKQGNQPQHFGDGTRLSIL.

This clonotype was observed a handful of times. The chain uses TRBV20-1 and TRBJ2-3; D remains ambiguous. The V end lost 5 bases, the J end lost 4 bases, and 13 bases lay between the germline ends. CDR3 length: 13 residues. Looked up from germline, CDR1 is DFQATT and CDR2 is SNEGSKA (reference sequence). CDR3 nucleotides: TGCAGTGCTTCACCCACTCGGGCAGATACGCAGTATTTT. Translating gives CSASPTRADTQYF.

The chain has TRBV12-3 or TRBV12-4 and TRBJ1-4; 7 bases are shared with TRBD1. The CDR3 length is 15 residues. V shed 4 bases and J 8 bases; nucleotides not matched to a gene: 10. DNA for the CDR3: TGTGCCAGCAGTTCCCCGAAGGGACAGCGGGAAAAACTGTTTTTT. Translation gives CASSSPKGQREKLFF.

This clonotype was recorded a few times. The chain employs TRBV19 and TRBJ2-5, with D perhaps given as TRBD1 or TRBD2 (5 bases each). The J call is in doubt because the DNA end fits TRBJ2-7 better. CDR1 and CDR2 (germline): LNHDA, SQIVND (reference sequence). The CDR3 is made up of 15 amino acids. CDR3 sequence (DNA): TGTGCCAGTAGTATACGGGACCAATCCACCTACGAGCAGTACTTC. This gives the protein CASSIRDQSTYEQYF.

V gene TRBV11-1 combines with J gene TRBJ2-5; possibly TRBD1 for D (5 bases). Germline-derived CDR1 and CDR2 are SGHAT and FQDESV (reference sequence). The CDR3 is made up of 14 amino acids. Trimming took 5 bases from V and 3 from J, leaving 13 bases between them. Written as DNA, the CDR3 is TGTGCCAGCAGCCCTTTTTCAGGGAAAGAGACCCAGTACTTC. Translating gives CASSPFSGKETQYF.

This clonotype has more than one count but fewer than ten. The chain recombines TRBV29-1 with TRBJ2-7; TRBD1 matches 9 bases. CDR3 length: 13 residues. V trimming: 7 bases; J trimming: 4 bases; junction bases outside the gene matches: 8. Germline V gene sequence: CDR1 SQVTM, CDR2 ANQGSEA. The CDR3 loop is CSAARDRAYEQYF. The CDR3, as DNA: TGCAGCGCCGCACGGGACAGGGCTTACGAGCAGTACTTC.

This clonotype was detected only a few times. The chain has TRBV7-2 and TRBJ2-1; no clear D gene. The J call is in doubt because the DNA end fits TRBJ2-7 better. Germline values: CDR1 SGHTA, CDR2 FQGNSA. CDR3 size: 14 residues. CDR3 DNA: TGTGCCAGCAGCCAGACACTAACCTACAATGAGCAGTACTTC. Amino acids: CASSQTLTYNEQYF.

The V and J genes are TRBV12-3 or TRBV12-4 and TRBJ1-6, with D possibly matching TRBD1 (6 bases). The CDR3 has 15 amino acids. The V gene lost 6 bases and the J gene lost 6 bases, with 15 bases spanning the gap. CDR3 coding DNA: TGTGCCAGCAGGCCACAGGGACCCGCTAATTCACCCCTCCACTTT. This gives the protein CASRPQGPANSPLHF.

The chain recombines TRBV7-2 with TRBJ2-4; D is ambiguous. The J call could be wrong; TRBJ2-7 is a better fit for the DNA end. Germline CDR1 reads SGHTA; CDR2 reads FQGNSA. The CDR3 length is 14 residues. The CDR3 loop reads CASTLSTLSYEQYF. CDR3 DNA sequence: TGTGCCAGCACCCTTAGTACACTATCCTACGAGCAGTACTTC.

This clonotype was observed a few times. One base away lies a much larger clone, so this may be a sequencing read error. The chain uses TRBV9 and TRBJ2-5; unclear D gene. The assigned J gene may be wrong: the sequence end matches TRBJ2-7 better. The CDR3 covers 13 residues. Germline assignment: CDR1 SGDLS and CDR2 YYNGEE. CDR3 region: CASSVESSYEQYF. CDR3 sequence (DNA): TGTGCCAGCAGCGTAGAAAGCTCCTACGAGCAGTACTTC.

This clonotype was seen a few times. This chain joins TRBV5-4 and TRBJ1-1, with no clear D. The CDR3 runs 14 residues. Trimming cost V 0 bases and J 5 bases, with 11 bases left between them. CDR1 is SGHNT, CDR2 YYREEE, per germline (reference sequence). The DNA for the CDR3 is TGTGCCAGCAGCTTGGGACGGAAAATTACTGAAGCTTTCTTT. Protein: CASSLGRKITEAFF.

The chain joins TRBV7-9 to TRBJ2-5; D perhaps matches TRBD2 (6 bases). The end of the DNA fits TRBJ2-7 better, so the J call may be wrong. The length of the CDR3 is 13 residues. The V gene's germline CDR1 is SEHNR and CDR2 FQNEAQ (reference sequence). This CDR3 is CASSLSWGVEQYF. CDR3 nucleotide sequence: TGTGCCAGCAGCTTAAGTTGGGGGGTCGAGCAGTACTTC.

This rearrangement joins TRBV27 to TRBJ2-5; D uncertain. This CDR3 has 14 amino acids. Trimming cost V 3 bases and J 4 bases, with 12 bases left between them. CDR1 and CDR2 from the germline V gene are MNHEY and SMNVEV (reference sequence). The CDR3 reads CASSFTTAGETQYF. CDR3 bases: TGTGCCAGCAGTTTTACAACGGCAGGAGAGACCCAGTACTTC.

DNA for the CDR3: TGCAGCGTTCGAACTAGCGGGAAGGGATTCTCCTACAATGAGCAGTTCTTC. This gives the protein CSVRTSGKGFSYNEQFF. The rearrangement links TRBV29-1 to TRBJ2-1; 10 bases are shared with TRBD2. There are 17 residues in the CDR3. Germline trimming cut 5 bases from V and 0 bases from J; bases unmatched to any gene: 10. Per germline, CDR1 SQVTM and CDR2 ANQGSEA.

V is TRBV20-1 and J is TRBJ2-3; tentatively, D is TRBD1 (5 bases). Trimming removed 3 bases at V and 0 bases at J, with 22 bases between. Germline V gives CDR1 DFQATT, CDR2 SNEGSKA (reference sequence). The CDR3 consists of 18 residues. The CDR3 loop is CSASVRQTRDASTDTQYF. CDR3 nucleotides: TGCAGTGCTAGCGTGAGACAGACCAGAGACGCTAGCACAGATACGCAGTATTTT.